This TCR beta chain was recorded in a study of blood T cell repertoires in COVID-19. Germline CDR1 KGHSH, CDR2 LQKENI. The length of the CDR3 is 18 residues. The junction had 10 bases not matched to a gene; V was cut back by 3 bases and J by 2 bases. Clones were sequenced by immunoSEQ multiplex PCR, and TCRdb holds only the in-frame ones, with some missing. The sample shows about 71,000 clones, more than 80% of them seen only once. The receptor comes from a man aged 80 or over with acute or convalescent COVID-19. The sequenced sample consisted of peripheral blood. V is TRBV18 and J is TRBJ2-6; 7 bases match TRBD2. The CDR3 reads CASSPTSLGGTGANVLTF. In nucleotides, the CDR3 is TGTGCCAGCTCACCGACCTCGTTGGGGGGGACTGGGGCCAACGTCCTGACTTTC.